This passage covers 7 T cell receptor beta chains from one sample sequenced in a study of blood T cell repertoires in COVID-19. Measured with immunoSEQ multiplex PCR; TCRdb has only the in-frame clones, and not every one. The sample lists about 280,000 clones, roughly 85% seen once, with 5% to 6.5% in the top ten. The specimen sequenced was peripheral blood. Receptors originate from a man aged 45-65 years with active or convalescent COVID-19.

The chain links TRBV19 to TRBJ2-5, with TRBD1 identical over 10 bases. Germline lookup yields CDR1 LNHDA and CDR2 SQIVND (reference sequence). CDR3 length: 14 amino acids. The trim removed 5 bases at V and 4 bases at J, leaving 4 bases unmatched. The CDR3 here is CASSQDRGRETQYF. CDR3 coding DNA: TGTGCCAGTAGTCAAGACAGGGGGCGAGAGACCCAGTACTTC.

The CDR3 loop reads CASSLGQGDGNTIYF. The DNA of the CDR3 is TGCGCCAGCAGCCTCGGACAGGGGGATGGAAACACCATATATTTT. The rearrangement uses TRBV4-1 and TRBJ1-3; TRBD1 aligns across 10 bases. CDR3 length: 15 residues. Germline CDR1 reads MGHRA; CDR2 reads YSYEKL. V shed 4 bases and J 3 bases; nucleotides not matched to a gene: 3.

J is TRBJ1-1 and V is TRBV12-3 or TRBV12-4, with D maybe TRBD1 (5 bases). The length of the CDR3 is 13 residues. Trimming took off 6 bases at V and 3 bases at J, with 11 bases between the two ends. CDR3 in amino acids: CASSQRQYTEAFF. The CDR3 DNA sequence: TGTGCCAGCAGCCAACGACAGTACACTGAAGCTTTCTTT.

This clone was observed a single time. This sample also contains other DNA sequences that code for the same CDR3. This chain links TRBV28 with TRBJ1-1; TRBD1 agrees at 7 bases. The germline CDR1 and CDR2 sequences are MDHEN and SYDVKM. The CDR3 extends over 14 amino acids. V was pared by 3 bases and J by 2 bases, with 3 bases of the junction left unmatched. The CDR3 bases are TGTGCCAGCAGTTTGGAAGGGGGCAACACTGAAGCTTTCTTT. It is translated as CASSLEGGNTEAFF.

The chain employs TRBV19 and TRBJ1-2; 8 bases are shared with TRBD1. V gave up 7 bases and J gave up 7 bases; unmatched junction bases: 14. Germline lookup yields CDR1 LNHDA and CDR2 SQIVND (reference sequence). The CDR3 extends over 15 amino acids. The CDR3 DNA reads as TGTGCCAGTACCCCCAATTACGGACAGGGTGGTGGCTACACCTTC. Protein product: CASTPNYGQGGGYTF.

The DNA for the CDR3 is TGTGCCAGCACCCGATTAGTAGGGACAGGGGCCGCCCAGAACACTGAAGCTTTCTTT. Its protein product is CASTRLVGTGAAQNTEAFF. The V gene is TRBV7-9, the J gene TRBJ1-1; 10 positions match TRBD1. Trimming removed 7 bases from V and 1 base from J; junction bases left unmatched: 18. The CDR3 is made up of 19 amino acids. Germline V lookup: CDR1 SEHNR, CDR2 FQNEAQ (reference sequence).

The V gene is TRBV5-1, the J gene TRBJ2-3; D is possibly TRBD1 (5 bases). V gave up 4 bases and J gave up 4 bases, with 10 bases separating them. This CDR3 contains 13 residues. CDR1 and CDR2 (germline): SGHRS, YFSETQ. CDR3 sequence (DNA): TGCGCCAGCAGCCGTCAGGGATCAGATACGCAGTATTTT. Translated: CASSRQGSDTQYF. The variable domain in full, completed from reference TRBV5-1 and TRBJ2-3, reads KAGVTQTPRYLIKTRGQQVTLSCSPISGHRSVSWYQQTPGQGLQFLFEYFSETQRNKGNFPGRFSGRQFSNSRSEMNVSTLELGDSALYLCASSRQGSDTQYFGPGTRLTVL.